The rows below give T cell receptor beta chains drawn from one sample of a study of beta chain features in type 1 diabetes. Assay used: immunoSEQ multiplex PCR; TCRdb lists only in-frame clones, some missing. The sample records 25,000 to 30,000 clones, 56% being singletons. Sequenced sample: Tregs from blood. The source is a woman aged 18-29 years with type 1 diabetes. The CDR3 runs from the conserved cysteine through the conserved F or W. A D gene is named only where the DNA matches it firmly. Expanded clones get a size class; other rows say once, few or many, or leave the size out.

D gene: .; J gene: TRBJ2-7; V gene: TRBV28; clone size: .; CDR3 protein: CASSSGFYEQYF; CDR3 DNA: TGTGCCAGCAGTTCAGGGTTCTACGAGCAGTACTTC
D gene: TRBD1; J gene: TRBJ1-2; V gene: TRBV4-3; clone size: .; CDR3 protein: CASSQLGQGYGYTF; CDR3 DNA: TGCGCCAGCAGCCAGTTGGGACAGGGGTATGGCTACACCTTC
D gene: TRBD2; J gene: TRBJ2-3; V gene: TRBV5-1; clone size: .; CDR3 protein: CASSPPSGLAGVDTQYF; CDR3 DNA: TGCGCCAGCAGCCCCCCGAGTGGGCTAGCGGGAGTGGATACGCAGTATTTT
D gene: TRBD2; J gene: TRBJ2-2; V gene: TRBV30; clone size: few; CDR3 protein: CAVGLASNTGELFF; CDR3 DNA: TGTGCCGTGGGACTAGCGTCGAACACCGGGGAGCTGTTTTTT
D gene: .; J gene: TRBJ2-2; V gene: TRBV5-1; clone size: .; CDR3 protein: CASSSIAGGNTGELFF; CDR3 DNA: TGCGCCAGCAGCTCCATAGCCGGAGGGAACACCGGGGAGCTGTTTTTT
D gene: TRBD1; J gene: TRBJ2-2; V gene: TRBV5-1; clone size: .; CDR3 protein: CASSGGTGRTGELFF; CDR3 DNA: TGCGCCAGCAGCGGAGGGACAGGGAGGACCGGGGAGCTGTTTTTT
D gene: TRBD1; J gene: TRBJ2-5; V gene: TRBV9; clone size: .; CDR3 protein: CASSAPGTGANQETQYF; CDR3 DNA: TGTGCCAGCAGCGCCCCTGGGACAGGGGCGAACCAAGAGACCCAGTACTTC
D gene: TRBD1; J gene: TRBJ1-3; V gene: TRBV9; clone size: .; CDR3 protein: CASSVVPTGTARRLDTIYF; CDR3 DNA: TGTGCCAGCAGCGTAGTCCCGACCGGGACAGCGAGACGTCTTGACACCATATATTTT
D gene: .; J gene: TRBJ1-5; V gene: TRBV7-8; clone size: .; CDR3 protein: CASSLAPVVQPQHF; CDR3 DNA: TGTGCCAGCAGCTTAGCACCGGTTGTCCAGCCCCAGCATTTT
D gene: TRBD1; J gene: TRBJ1-5; V gene: TRBV7-2; clone size: .; CDR3 protein: CASSWGQGGEPQHF; CDR3 DNA: TGTGCCAGCAGCTGGGGACAGGGTGGAGAGCCCCAGCATTTT
D gene: TRBD1; J gene: TRBJ2-3; V gene: TRBV29-1; clone size: .; CDR3 protein: CSVGQGGDTQYF; CDR3 DNA: TGCAGCGTTGGACAGGGGGGAGATACGCAGTATTTT